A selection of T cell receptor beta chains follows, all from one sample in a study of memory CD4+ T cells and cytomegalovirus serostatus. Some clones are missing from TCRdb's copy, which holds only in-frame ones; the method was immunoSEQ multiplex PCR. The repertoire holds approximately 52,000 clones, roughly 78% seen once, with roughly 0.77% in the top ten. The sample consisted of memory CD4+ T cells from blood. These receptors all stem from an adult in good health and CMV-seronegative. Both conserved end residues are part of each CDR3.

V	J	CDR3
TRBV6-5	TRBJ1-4	CASRARGATNEKLFF
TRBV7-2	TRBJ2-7	CASSWGQGYEQYF
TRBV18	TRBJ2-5	CASSPLTGGRGETQYF
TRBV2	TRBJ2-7	CASRATSSSYEQYF
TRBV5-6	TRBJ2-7	CASSSPGTRSYEQYF
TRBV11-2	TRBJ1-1	CASSMTGTGSWGTEAFF
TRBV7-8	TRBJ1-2	CASSLESGVSGYTF
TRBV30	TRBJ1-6	CAWRGTDNSPLHF
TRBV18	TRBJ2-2	CASSPPQGRVTGELFF
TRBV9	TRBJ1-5	CASSVGGSNRPQHF
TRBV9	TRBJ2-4	CASSGLDRGTAAKNIQYF
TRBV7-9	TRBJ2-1	CASKTSTGPYNEQFF
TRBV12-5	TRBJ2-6	CASGHIDAGQSRANVLTF
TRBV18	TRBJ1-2	CASSPQDTYYGYTF
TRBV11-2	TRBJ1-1	CASSPRGGASSLNTEAFF